The 13 T cell receptor beta chains reported below all come from one sample, sequenced in a study of follicular helper T cells after annual influenza vaccination. The time point here: 2014-2015 season, 7 days after vaccination. The method was immunoSEQ multiplex PCR; TCRdb's version includes in-frame clones alone and lacks a portion of them. The sample contains about 3,200 clones, roughly 80% of which appear only once. Sequenced here: CXCR5+ CD38- circulating T follicular helper cells from blood, sampled 7 days after influenza vaccination. Subset described: circulating Tfh, non-naive CD4+CXCR5+PD-1+ (ICOS+CD38+ or ICOS-CD38-). The receptor source for this set is an adult who received the influenza vaccine.

V usage is TRBV18 and J usage is TRBJ2-1; D tentatively fits TRBD1 or TRBD2 (5 bases each). The CDR3 spans 14 residues. Per the germline V gene, CDR1 is KGHSH and CDR2 is LQKENI. V lost 4 bases to trimming and J lost 6 bases, with 13 bases between them. Written as DNA, the CDR3 is TGTGCCAGCTCACGTCGGGACCGTAGCAATGAGCAGTTCTTC. Residues: CASSRRDRSNEQFF.

This clone has only a few counts. The V and J genes are TRBV7-4 and TRBJ1-6; tentatively, D is TRBD1 (5 bases). This CDR3 contains 16 residues. The germline CDR1 and CDR2 sequences are SGHVT and SQSDAQ. Trimming took off 5 bases at V and 6 bases at J, with 17 bases between the two ends. The CDR3 loop reads CASSVNGGRVNSPLHF. In nucleotides, the CDR3 is TGTGCCAGCAGCGTAAATGGGGGGAGGGTTAATTCACCCCTCCACTTT.

The chain links TRBV5-1 to TRBJ2-7; 7 bases are a match to TRBD2. Germline V gives CDR1 SGHRS, CDR2 YFSETQ. V trimming: 4 bases; J trimming: 3 bases; junction bases outside the gene matches: 7. This CDR3 spans 14 amino acids. CDR3 protein: CASSIGTTYYEQYF. CDR3 DNA sequence: TGCGCCAGCAGCATCGGGACTACTTACTACGAGCAGTACTTC.

The chain recombines TRBV5-1 with TRBJ1-2; a weak D match, TRBD1 (6 bases). From germline, CDR1 is SGHRS and CDR2 YFSETQ. The CDR3 covers 15 residues. The V and J ends lost 0 bases and 2 bases respectively, with 11 bases between them. As DNA, the CDR3 is TGCGCCAGCAGCTTGGTAGGGGGGGCGAACTATGGCTACACCTTC. It yields the protein CASSLVGGANYGYTF.

The chain combines TRBV7-3 with TRBJ2-1, with TRBD1 matching over 9 bases. Germline V CDR1 and CDR2: SGHTA, FQGTGA. CDR3 length: 15 residues. The V and J ends lost 5 bases and 6 bases, in that order; junction bases with no gene match: 8. In DNA form, the CDR3 reads TGTGCCAGCAGCAACGGACAGGGGATATTCAATGAGCAGTTCTTC. It translates to CASSNGQGIFNEQFF.

The J gene is TRBJ1-5, the V gene TRBV11-2; no clear D gene. V gave up 5 bases and J gave up 7 bases, with 9 bases separating them. Germline CDR1 SGHAT, CDR2 FQNNGV. The CDR3 is 12 residues long. CDR3 sequence (DNA): TGTGCCAGCAGCAATGAGGCCCAGCCCCAGCATTTT. This codes for CASSNEAQPQHF.

This clone was seen only a few times. The J gene is TRBJ1-5, the V gene TRBV2, with unresolved D. Germline values: CDR1 SNHLY, CDR2 FYNNEI. V was shortened by 2 bases and J by 10 bases, with 6 bases between the two germline ends. CDR3 length: 11 residues. The CDR3 DNA reads TGTGCCAGCAGTGAACAAGGCCCCCAGCATTTT. Protein sequence: CASSEQGPQHF.

J is TRBJ2-1 and V is TRBV9; TRBD2 matches 9 bases. V shed 2 bases, J shed 6 bases, and the junction held 6 bases outside the gene matches. Germline V gives CDR1 SGDLS, CDR2 YYNGEE. The CDR3 runs to 15 residues. The CDR3 nucleotides read TGTGCCAGCAGCGTTAGTCCGACTAGCGGCAATGAGCAGTTCTTC. This codes for CASSVSPTSGNEQFF.

This sequence joins TRBV25-1 and TRBJ1-4; 7 bases map to TRBD1. V was pared by 2 bases and J by 8 bases, with 5 bases of the junction left unmatched. This CDR3 comprises 14 residues. Germline CDR1 is MGHDK and CDR2 is SYGVNS. The CDR3 coding sequence is TGTGCCAGCAGTGAAGCAGGGGGAAGAGAAAAACTGTTTTTT. It is translated as CASSEAGGREKLFF.

J is TRBJ2-5 and V is TRBV6-5, with D hard to call. Deletions cut 5 bases from V and 9 bases from J, with 7 bases between. Germline V gene sequence: CDR1 MNHEY, CDR2 SVGAGI. The CDR3 is made up of 10 amino acids. The CDR3 loop reads CASSEWAQYF. CDR3 DNA sequence: TGTGCCAGCAGTGAGTGGGCCCAGTACTTC.

The chain uses TRBV7-3 and TRBJ2-1; the match to TRBD2 covers 8 bases. Germline CDR1 is SGHTA and CDR2 is FQGTGA. With 5 bases clipped from V and 4 bases from J, the junction kept 4 bases outside the gene matches. The CDR3 loop spans 14 amino acids. CDR3 loop: CASSPAGGYNEQFF. CDR3 DNA sequence: TGTGCCAGCAGCCCCGCGGGGGGTTACAATGAGCAGTTCTTC.

The CDR3 loop is CASSPGGQTGELFF. Written as DNA, the CDR3 is TGCGCCAGCAGCCCCGGGGGGCAGACCGGGGAGCTGTTTTTT. The chain uses TRBV5-1 and TRBJ2-2; D is perhaps TRBD2 (7 bases). The germline CDR1 and CDR2 sequences are SGHRS and YFSETQ. With 4 bases removed from V and 5 bases from J, the gap between germline ends came to 12 bases. The CDR3 loop spans 14 amino acids. Based on the CDR3 plus reference TRBV5-1 and TRBJ2-2, the full variable domain is KAGVTQTPRYLIKTRGQQVTLSCSPISGHRSVSWYQQTPGQGLQFLFEYFSETQRNKGNFPGRFSGRQFSNSRSEMNVSTLELGDSALYLCASSPGGQTGELFFGEGSRLTVL.

The count of this clone is one. CDR3 nucleotide sequence: TGTGCCAGTAGTATAGATCTACTCGGCGGCGGCGTTGAGCAGTTCTTC. Protein sequence: CASSIDLLGGGVEQFF. V usage is TRBV19 and J usage is TRBJ2-1; D is unclear. The CDR3 consists of 16 residues. Trimming removed 0 bases at V and 9 bases at J, with 18 bases between. Germline V lookup: CDR1 LNHDA, CDR2 SQIVND (reference sequence).